This T cell receptor (beta chain) was sequenced for a study of identical twins. V was pared by 2 bases and J by 0 bases, with 9 bases between. Germline CDR1 LGHNA, CDR2 YSLEER. This CDR3 is built from 15 residues. A universal primer site came from template switching; cDNA carried unique molecular identifiers. A single record per CDR3 protein comes from TCRdb applying MiXCR to the 5' RACE reads. The repertoire holds 600,000 to 700,000 distinct CDR3 sequences, with 21% as singletons. This clonotype was detected only a few times. A further study also used this sample, focusing on T cells expressing NK-cell markers. That work adds: Once again these clonotypes came out on top in the CD3+CD56-NKG2C+ fraction of a few donors.

The sequence was collected from a young woman in good health. Sequencing was carried out using PBMCs. V is TRBV4-3 and J is TRBJ2-3; D gene ambiguous. CDR3 sequence (DNA): TGCGCCAGCAGCCAAATAGCAGTTAGCACAGATACGCAGTATTTT. Encoded protein: CASSQIAVSTDTQYF.